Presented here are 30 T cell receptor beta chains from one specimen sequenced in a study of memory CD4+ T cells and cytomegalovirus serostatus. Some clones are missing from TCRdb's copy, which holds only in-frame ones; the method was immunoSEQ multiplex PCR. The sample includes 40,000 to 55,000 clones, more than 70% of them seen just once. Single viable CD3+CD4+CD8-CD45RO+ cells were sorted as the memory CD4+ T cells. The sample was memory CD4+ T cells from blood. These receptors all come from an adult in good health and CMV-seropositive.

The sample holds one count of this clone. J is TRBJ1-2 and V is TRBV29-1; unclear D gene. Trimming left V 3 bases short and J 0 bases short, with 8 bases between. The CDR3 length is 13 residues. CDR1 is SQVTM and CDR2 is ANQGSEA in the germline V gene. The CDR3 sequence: CSVDRGPNYGYTF. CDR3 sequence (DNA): TGCAGCGTTGATAGAGGTCCTAACTATGGCTACACCTTC.

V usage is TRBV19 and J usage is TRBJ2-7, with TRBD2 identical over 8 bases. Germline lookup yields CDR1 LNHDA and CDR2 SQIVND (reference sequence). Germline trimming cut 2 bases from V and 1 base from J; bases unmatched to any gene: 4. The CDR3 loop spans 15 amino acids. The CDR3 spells CASSILAGRSYEQYF. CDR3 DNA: TGTGCCAGTAGTATACTAGCGGGCCGTTCCTACGAGCAGTACTTC.

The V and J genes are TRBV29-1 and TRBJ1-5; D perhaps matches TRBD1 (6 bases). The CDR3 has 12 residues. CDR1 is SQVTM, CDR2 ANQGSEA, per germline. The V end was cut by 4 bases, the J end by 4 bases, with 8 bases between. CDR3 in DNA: TGCAGCGTTGGTCAGGGGAATCAGCCCCAGCATTTT. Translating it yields CSVGQGNQPQHF. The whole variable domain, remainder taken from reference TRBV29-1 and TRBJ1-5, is SAVISQKPSRDICQRGTSLTIQCQVDSQVTMMFWYRQQPGQSLTLIATANQGSEATYESGFVIDKFPISRPNLTFSTLTVSNMSPEDSSIYLCSVGQGNQPQHFGDGTRLSIL.

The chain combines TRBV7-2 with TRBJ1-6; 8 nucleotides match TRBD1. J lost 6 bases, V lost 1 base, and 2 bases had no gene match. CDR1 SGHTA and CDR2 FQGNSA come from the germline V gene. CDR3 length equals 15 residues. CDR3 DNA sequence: TGTGCCAGCAGCTTAGTACAGGGGGGTAATTCACCCCTCCACTTT. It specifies CASSLVQGGNSPLHF. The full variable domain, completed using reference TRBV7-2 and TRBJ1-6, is GAGVSQSPSNKVTEKGKDVELRCDPISGHTALYWYRQSLGQGLEFLIYFQGNSAPDKSGLPSDRFSAERTGGSVSTLTIQRTQQEDSAVYLCASSLVQGGNSPLHFGNGTRLTVT.

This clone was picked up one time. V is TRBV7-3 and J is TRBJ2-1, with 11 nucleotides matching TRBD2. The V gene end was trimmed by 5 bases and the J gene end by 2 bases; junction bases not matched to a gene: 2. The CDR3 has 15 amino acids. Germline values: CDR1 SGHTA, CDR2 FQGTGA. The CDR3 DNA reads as TGTGCCAGCAGCCTAGCGGGGGGTACCTACAATGAGCAGTTCTTC. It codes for CASSLAGGTYNEQFF.

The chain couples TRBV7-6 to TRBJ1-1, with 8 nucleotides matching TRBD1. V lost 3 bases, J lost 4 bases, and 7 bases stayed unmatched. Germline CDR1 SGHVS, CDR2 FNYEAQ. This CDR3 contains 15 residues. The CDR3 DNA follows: TGTGCCAGCAGCTTTTACCAGGGGGCTGGCACTGAAGCTTTCTTT. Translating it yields CASSFYQGAGTEAFF.

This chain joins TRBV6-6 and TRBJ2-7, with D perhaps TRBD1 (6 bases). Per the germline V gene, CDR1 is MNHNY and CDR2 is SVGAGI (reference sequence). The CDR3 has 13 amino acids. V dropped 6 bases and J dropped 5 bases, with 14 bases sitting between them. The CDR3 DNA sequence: TGTGCCAGCAGACAGGGTAGTATCAACGAGCAGTACTTC. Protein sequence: CASRQGSINEQYF.

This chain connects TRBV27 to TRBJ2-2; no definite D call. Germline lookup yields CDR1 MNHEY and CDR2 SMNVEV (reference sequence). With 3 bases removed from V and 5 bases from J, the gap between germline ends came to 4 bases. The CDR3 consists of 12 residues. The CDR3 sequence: CASSFVTGELFF. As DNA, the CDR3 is TGTGCCAGCAGTTTTGTTACCGGGGAGCTGTTTTTT.

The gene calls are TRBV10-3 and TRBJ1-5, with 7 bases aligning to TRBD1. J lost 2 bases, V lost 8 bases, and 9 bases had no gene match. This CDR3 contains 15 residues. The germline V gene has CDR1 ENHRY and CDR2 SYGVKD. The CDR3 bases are TGTGCCATCGGACGACAGGGAGAGGGCAATCAGCCCCAGCATTTT. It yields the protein CAIGRQGEGNQPQHF.

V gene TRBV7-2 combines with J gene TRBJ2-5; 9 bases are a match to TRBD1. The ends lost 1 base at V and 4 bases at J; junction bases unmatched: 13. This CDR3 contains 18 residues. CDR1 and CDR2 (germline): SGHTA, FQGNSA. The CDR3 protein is CASSLVGPGQGGGETQYF. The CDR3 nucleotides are TGTGCCAGCAGCTTAGTTGGACCGGGACAGGGAGGGGGAGAGACCCAGTACTTC. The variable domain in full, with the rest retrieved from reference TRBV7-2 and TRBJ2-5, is GAGVSQSPSNKVTEKGKDVELRCDPISGHTALYWYRQSLGQGLEFLIYFQGNSAPDKSGLPSDRFSAERTGGSVSTLTIQRTQQEDSAVYLCASSLVGPGQGGGETQYFGPGTRLLVL.

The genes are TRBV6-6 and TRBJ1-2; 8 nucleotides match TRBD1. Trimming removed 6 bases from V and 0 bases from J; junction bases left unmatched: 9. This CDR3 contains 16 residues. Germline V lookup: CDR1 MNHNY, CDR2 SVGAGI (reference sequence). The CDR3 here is CASRLDRDRTNYGYTF. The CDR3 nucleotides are TGTGCCAGCAGGTTAGATCGGGACAGGACTAACTATGGCTACACCTTC.

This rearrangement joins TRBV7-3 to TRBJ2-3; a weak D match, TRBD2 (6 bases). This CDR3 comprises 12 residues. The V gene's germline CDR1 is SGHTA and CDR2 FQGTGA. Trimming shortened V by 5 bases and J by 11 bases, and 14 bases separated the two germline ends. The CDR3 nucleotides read TGTGCCAGCAGCCTCTTTGGGGGAGGGCAGTATTTT. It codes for CASSLFGGGQYF.

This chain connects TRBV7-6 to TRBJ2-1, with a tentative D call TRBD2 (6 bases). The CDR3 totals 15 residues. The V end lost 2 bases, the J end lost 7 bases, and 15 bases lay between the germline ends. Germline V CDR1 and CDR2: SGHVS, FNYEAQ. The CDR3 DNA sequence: TGTGCCAGCAGCTTAAGGGGTGGAGGGTATAATGAGCAGTTCTTC. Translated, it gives CASSLRGGGYNEQFF.

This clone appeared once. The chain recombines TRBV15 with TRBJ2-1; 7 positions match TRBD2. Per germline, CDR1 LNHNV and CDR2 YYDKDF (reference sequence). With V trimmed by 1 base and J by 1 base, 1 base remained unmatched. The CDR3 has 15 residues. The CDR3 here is CATSRAGRSYNEQFF. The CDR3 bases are TGTGCCACCAGCAGAGCCGGGAGGTCCTACAATGAGCAGTTCTTC.

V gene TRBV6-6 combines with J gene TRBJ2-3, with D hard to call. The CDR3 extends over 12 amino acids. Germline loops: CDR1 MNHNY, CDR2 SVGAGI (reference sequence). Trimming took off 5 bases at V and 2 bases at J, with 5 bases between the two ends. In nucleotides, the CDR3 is TGTGCCAGCAGTCAAACCACAGATACGCAGTATTTT. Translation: CASSQTTDTQYF.

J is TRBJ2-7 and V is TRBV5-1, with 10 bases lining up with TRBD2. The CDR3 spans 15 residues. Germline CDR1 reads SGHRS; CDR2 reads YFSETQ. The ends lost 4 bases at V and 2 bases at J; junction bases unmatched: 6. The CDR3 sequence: CASSLGLALPYEQYF. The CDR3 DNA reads TGCGCCAGCAGCCTGGGACTAGCGTTACCCTACGAGCAGTACTTC.

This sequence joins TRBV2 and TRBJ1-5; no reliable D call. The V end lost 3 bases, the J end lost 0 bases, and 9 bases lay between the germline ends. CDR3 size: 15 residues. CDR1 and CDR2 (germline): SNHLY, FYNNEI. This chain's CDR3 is CASSERRSSNQPQHF. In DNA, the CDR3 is TGTGCCAGCAGTGAGAGGCGGAGTAGCAATCAGCCCCAGCATTTT. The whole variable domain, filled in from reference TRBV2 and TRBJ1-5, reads EPEVTQTPSHQVTQMGQEVILRCVPISNHLYFYWYRQILGQKVEFLVSFYNNEISEKSEIFDDQFSVERPDGSNFTLKIRSTKLEDSAMYFCASSERRSSNQPQHFGDGTRLSIL.

The CDR3 spells CASSTLLSLDGLLAGGPWVNEQFF. CDR3 coding DNA: TGTGCCAGTAGTACCCTTTTATCCCTCGACGGACTACTAGCGGGGGGGCCTTGGGTGAATGAGCAGTTCTTC. V and J are TRBV19 and TRBJ2-1; 13 bases map to TRBD2. V was clipped by 4 bases and J by 7 bases; unmatched bases: 31. Germline CDR1 LNHDA, CDR2 SQIVND (reference sequence). This CDR3 comprises 24 residues.

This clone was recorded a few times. CDR3 loop: CASREGQMNTEAFF. The CDR3 bases are TGCGCCAGCAGGGAGGGACAAATGAACACTGAAGCTTTCTTT. V gene TRBV10-2 combines with J gene TRBJ1-1; D is possibly TRBD1 (6 bases). V was clipped by 6 bases and J by 0 bases, with 11 bases between them. The germline CDR1 and CDR2 sequences are WSHSY and SAAADI. The CDR3 runs 14 residues.

The chain's CDR3 is CASSFQGGNTEAFF. CDR3 DNA sequence: TGTGCCAGCAGCTTCCAGGGGGGGAACACTGAAGCTTTCTTT. This chain uses TRBV7-2 with TRBJ1-1; TRBD1 matches 7 bases. The CDR3 contains 14 residues. Losses at the gene ends were 3 bases for V and 1 base for J; bases not matched to a gene: 2. The germline gives CDR1 SGHTA, CDR2 FQGNSA.

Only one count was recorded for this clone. CDR3 in amino acids: CASSSGTGGGGELFF. DNA of the CDR3: TGTGCCAGCAGCTCTGGGACAGGGGGTGGCGGGGAGCTGTTTTTT. The chain employs TRBV7-3 and TRBJ2-2; 11 bases fit TRBD1. The CDR3 runs 15 residues. After removal of 4 bases from V and 7 bases from J, the junction contained 5 bases not matched to a gene. Per germline, CDR1 SGHTA and CDR2 FQGTGA.

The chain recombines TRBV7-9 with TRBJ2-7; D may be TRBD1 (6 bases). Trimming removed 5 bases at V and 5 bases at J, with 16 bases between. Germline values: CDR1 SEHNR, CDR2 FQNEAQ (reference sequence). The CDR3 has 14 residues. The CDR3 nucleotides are TGTGCCAGCAGCGTAACAACAGGGAAGGACGAGCAGTACTTC. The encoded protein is CASSVTTGKDEQYF.

CDR3 protein: CATSGGAQETQYF. CDR3 nucleotides: TGTGCCACCAGCGGGGGGGCCCAAGAGACCCAGTACTTC. The chain employs TRBV19 and TRBJ2-5; TRBD2 matches 10 bases. Germline CDR1 LNHDA, CDR2 SQIVND (reference sequence). V lost 10 bases and J lost 1; bases outside the gene matches: 3. This CDR3 is built from 13 residues.

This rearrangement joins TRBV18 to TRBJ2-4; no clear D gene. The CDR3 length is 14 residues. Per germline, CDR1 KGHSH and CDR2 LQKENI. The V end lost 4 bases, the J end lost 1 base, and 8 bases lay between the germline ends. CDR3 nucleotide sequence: TGTGCCAGCTCACTTCAGGTCGCCAAAAACATTCAGTACTTC. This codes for CASSLQVAKNIQYF.

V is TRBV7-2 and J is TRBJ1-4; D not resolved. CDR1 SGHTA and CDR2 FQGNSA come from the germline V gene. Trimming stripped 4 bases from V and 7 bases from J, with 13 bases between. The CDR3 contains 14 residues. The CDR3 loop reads CASSSDRGGEKLFF. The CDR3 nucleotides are TGTGCCAGCAGCTCGGACCGTGGTGGTGAAAAACTGTTTTTT.

The CDR3 DNA reads as TGTGCCAGCAGTTACTCGGACTTATCTGGGGCCAACGTCCTGACTTTC. Amino acid sequence: CASSYSDLSGANVLTF. This sequence joins TRBV6-5 and TRBJ2-6; D is possibly TRBD2 (5 bases). Between the trimmed V and J ends, which lost 0 bases and 1 base, there was a span of 7 bases. CDR1 is MNHEY and CDR2 is SVGAGI in the germline V gene. This CDR3 contains 16 residues.

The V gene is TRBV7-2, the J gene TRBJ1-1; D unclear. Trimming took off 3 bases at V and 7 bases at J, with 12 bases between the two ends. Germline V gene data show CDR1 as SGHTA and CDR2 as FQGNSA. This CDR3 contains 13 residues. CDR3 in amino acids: CASSFGGSIEAFF. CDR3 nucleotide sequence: TGTGCCAGCAGCTTCGGTGGGTCAATTGAAGCTTTCTTT.

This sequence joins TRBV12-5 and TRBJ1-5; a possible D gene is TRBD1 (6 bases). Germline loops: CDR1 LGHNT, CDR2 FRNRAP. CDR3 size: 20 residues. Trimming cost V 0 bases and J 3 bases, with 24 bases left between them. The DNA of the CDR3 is TGTGCTAGTGGTTTGGTTGCGGGGGGCGAAATCAGGGTTGCCAATCAGCCCCAGCATTTT. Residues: CASGLVAGGEIRVANQPQHF.

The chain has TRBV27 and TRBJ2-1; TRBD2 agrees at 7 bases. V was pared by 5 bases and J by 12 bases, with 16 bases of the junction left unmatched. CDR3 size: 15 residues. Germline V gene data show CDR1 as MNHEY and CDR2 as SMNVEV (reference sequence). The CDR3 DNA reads TGTGCCAGCAGTCCCTTGGGAGGGCCACCGGTCGGGCAGTTCTTC. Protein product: CASSPLGGPPVGQFF.

The CDR3 coding sequence is TGTGCCAGCAGTTCGGCGAAGGGGGGGTCTTACTACGAGCAGTACTTC. This encodes CASSSAKGGSYYEQYF. The rearrangement links TRBV28 to TRBJ2-7; D is perhaps TRBD2 (7 bases). Germline V gives CDR1 MDHEN, CDR2 SYDVKM. The CDR3 has 16 amino acids. The V end lost 4 bases, the J end lost 3 bases, and 19 bases lay between the germline ends.